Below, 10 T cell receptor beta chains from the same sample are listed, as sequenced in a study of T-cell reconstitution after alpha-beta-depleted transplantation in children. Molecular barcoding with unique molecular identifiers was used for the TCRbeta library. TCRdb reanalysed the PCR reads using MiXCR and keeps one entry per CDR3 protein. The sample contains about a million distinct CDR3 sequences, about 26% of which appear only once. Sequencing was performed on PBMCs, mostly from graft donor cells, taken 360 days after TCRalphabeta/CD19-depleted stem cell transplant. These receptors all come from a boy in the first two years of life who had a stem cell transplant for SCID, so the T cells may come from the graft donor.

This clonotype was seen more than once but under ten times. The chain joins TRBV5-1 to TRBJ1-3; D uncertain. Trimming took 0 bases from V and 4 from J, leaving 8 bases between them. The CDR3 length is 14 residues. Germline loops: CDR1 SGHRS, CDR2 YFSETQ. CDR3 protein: CASSLGSQGNTIYF. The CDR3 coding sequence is TGCGCCAGCAGCTTGGGCAGCCAAGGAAACACCATATATTTT.

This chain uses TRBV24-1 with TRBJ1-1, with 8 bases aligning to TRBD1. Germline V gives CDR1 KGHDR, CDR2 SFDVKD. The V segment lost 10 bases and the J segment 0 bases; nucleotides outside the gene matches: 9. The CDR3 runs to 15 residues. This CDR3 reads CATGPTRGLNTEAFF. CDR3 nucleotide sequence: TGTGCCACAGGGCCCACCAGGGGGCTGAACACTGAAGCTTTCTTT.

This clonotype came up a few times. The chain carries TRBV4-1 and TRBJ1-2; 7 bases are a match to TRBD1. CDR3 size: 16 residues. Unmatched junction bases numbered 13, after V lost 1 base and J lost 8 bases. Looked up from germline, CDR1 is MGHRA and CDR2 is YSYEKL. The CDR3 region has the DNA TGCGCCAGCAGCCAAGGGGGCAGGGGGTATAGCGAAGGCTACACCTTC. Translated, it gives CASSQGGRGYSEGYTF.

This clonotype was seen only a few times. CDR3: CASSLASRGAKYNEQFF. CDR3 bases: TGTGCCAGCAGCTTAGCTTCTCGGGGGGCTAAGTACAATGAGCAGTTCTTC. The rearrangement uses TRBV13 and TRBJ2-1; D is perhaps TRBD2 (7 bases). Germline CDR1 reads PRHDT; CDR2 reads FYEKMQ (reference sequence). The CDR3 contains 17 residues. V was trimmed by 1 base and J by 4 bases, leaving 17 bases between them.

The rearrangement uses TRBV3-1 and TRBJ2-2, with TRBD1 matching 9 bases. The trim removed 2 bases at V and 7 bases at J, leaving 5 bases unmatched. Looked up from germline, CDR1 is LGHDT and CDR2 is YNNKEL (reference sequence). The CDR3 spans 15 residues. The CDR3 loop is CASSQWGQGDGELFF. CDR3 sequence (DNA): TGTGCCAGCAGCCAATGGGGACAGGGTGACGGGGAGCTGTTTTTT.

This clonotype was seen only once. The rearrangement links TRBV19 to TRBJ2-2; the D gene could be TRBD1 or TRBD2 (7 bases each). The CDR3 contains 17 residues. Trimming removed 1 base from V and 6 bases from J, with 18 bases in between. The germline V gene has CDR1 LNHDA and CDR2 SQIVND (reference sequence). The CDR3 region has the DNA TGTGCCAGTAGTATAGTCGCCAGGGGGGGGGCCTCCGGGGAGCTGTTTTTT. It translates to CASSIVARGGASGELFF.

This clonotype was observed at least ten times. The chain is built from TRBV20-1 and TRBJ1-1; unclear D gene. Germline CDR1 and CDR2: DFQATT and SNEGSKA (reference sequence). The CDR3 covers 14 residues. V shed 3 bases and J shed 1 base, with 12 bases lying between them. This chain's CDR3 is CSARGGIWNTEAFF. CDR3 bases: TGCAGTGCTAGGGGTGGGATTTGGAACACTGAAGCTTTCTTT.

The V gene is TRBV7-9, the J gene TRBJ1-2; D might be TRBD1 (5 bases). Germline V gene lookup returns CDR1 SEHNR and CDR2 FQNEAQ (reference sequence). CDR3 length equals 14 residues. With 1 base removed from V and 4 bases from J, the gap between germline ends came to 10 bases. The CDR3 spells CASSLDWDAYGYTF. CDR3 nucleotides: TGTGCCAGCAGCTTAGATTGGGACGCCTATGGCTACACCTTC.

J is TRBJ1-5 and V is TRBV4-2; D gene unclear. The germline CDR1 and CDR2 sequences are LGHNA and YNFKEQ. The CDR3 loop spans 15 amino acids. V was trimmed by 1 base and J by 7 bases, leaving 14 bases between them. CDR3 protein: CASSQVLGSGQPQHF. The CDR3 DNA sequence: TGTGCCAGCAGCCAAGTCCTGGGATCGGGACAGCCCCAGCATTTT.

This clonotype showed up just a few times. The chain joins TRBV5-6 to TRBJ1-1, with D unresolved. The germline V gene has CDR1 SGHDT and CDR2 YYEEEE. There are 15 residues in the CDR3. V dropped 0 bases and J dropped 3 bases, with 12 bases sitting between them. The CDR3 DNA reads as TGTGCCAGCAGCTTGGCGAATCGAAAGGACACTGAAGCTTTCTTT. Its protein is CASSLANRKDTEAFF.